This TCR beta chain was observed in a study of vaccination and CD4 T cells after COVID-19. Study overall: Control cultures received a CEFX pool, an HIV-1 Nef pool, or no peptide.

Regarding this clonotype: No antigen is known for it.

Once obtained from cultured CD4+ T cells, the DNA was sequenced using the Oncomine TCR Beta short-read assay. Cultures of CD4+ T cells served as the source for extracting genomic DNA. TCRdb re-called the PCR reads through MiXCR, storing one row per CDR3 protein. This table holds about 11,000 distinct CDR3 sequences, roughly 58% found once. Germline CDR1 reads SGHTA; CDR2 reads FQGNSA. The junction had 9 bases not matched to a gene; V was cut back by 4 bases and J by 6 bases. The length of the CDR3 is 16 residues. Treatment: approximately 9-day PBMC culture with coronavirus spike peptide pools or control peptides (ViraFEST assay). Following expansion of antigen-specific T cells with peptide pools, ViraFEST then sequenced TCRs. Cells were cultured for approximately 10 days, and then CD4+ T cells were isolated by negative selection.

The sequence derives from a human donor who had recovered from COVID-19. V usage is TRBV7-2 and J usage is TRBJ2-2, with 9 bases fitting TRBD2. The sequencing sample was made of CD4+ T cells from blood, cultured in vitro. Written as DNA, the CDR3 is TGTGCCAGCAGCTGGGGGGGTTCTAGCGGGGCCGGGGAGCTGTTTTTT. Protein: CASSWGGSSGAGELFF.